Listed below are T cell receptor beta chains from one sample, sequenced in a study of shared clonotypes between healthy human individuals. The repertoire was sequenced with immunoSEQ multiplex PCR; TCRdb's copy has only in-frame clones and lacks some. The profile covers around 1.9 million clones, with approximately 92% appearing a single time and under 2% taken by the ten largest. Material for sequencing was naive CD8+ T cells from PBMCs. Receptors were obtained from a man younger than 30 in good health. Some clones in this sample may be carry-over from other donors' samples. The CDR3 runs from the conserved cysteine through the conserved F or W. The order of the fields is V gene, J gene, clone size, D gene, CDR3 protein, CDR3 DNA. D genes are given only for firm matches. A clone size is listed for some rows: how often the clone was seen (once, few, many), or a class if it is expanded.

V: TRBV7-9; J: TRBJ1-1; size: .; D: TRBD1; CDR3: CASSPNRGQDTEAFF; DNA: TGTGCCAGCAGCCCAAACAGGGGGCAGGACACTGAAGCTTTCTTT
V: TRBV5-6; J: TRBJ2-7; size: .; D: .; CDR3: CASSLVGGSPYEQYF; DNA: TGTGCCAGCAGCTTGGTCGGGGGTTCGCCCTACGAGCAGTACTTC
V: TRBV28; J: TRBJ1-5; size: .; D: .; CDR3: CASSLGRRTEPSNQPQHF; DNA: TGTGCCAGCAGTTTGGGCCGTAGGACCGAACCCTCCAATCAGCCCCAGCATTTT
V: TRBV7-9; J: TRBJ2-1; size: .; D: .; CDR3: CASSLGAYNEQFF; DNA: TGTGCCAGCAGCTTGGGGGCCTACAATGAGCAGTTCTTC
V: TRBV7-2; J: TRBJ2-1; size: .; D: .; CDR3: CASSLAGVRTSSDNEQFF; DNA: TGTGCCAGCAGCTTAGCCGGGGTTCGGACCTCCTCGGACAATGAGCAGTTCTTC
V: TRBV7-3; J: TRBJ2-7; size: few; D: .; CDR3: CASSSAWSHEQYF; DNA: TGTGCCAGCAGCTCCGCGTGGTCTCACGAGCAGTACTTC
V: TRBV29-1; J: TRBJ1-4; size: .; D: .; CDR3: CSVAGDTLTNEKLFF; DNA: TGCAGCGTCGCAGGGGATACCCTAACTAATGAAAAACTGTTTTTT
V: TRBV28; J: TRBJ2-7; size: .; D: TRBD1; CDR3: CASRGTGGYEQYF; DNA: TGTGCCAGCAGGGGGACAGGGGGCTACGAGCAGTACTTC
V: TRBV7-6; J: TRBJ2-5; size: once; D: .; CDR3: CASSTSQETQYF; DNA: TGTGCCAGCAGCACCAGTCAAGAGACCCAGTACTTC
V: TRBV7-6; J: TRBJ1-5; size: .; D: TRBD1; CDR3: CASSPDRGSYSNQPQHF; DNA: TGTGCCAGCAGCCCCGACAGGGGGTCATATAGCAATCAGCCCCAGCATTTT
V: TRBV27; J: TRBJ1-5; size: .; D: .; CDR3: CASNDQMYSNQPQHF; DNA: TGTGCCAGCAATGATCAGATGTATAGCAATCAGCCCCAGCATTTT
V: TRBV7-9; J: TRBJ2-2; size: once; D: TRBD2; CDR3: CASSRTSANTGELFF; DNA: TGTGCCAGCAGTCGGACTAGCGCGAACACCGGGGAGCTGTTTTTT
V: TRBV27; J: TRBJ2-2; size: .; D: .; CDR3: CASSFLRVKDTGELFF; DNA: TGTGCCAGCAGTTTTTTGAGGGTTAAGGACACCGGGGAGCTGTTTTTT
V: TRBV7-2; J: TRBJ1-1; size: .; D: .; CDR3: CASSRTRFGTEAFF; DNA: TGTGCCAGCAGCCGAACACGTTTTGGCACTGAAGCTTTCTTT
V: TRBV15; J: TRBJ2-6; size: .; D: .; CDR3: CATSRAGMASGANVLTF; DNA: TGTGCCACCAGCAGGGCCGGAATGGCCTCTGGGGCCAACGTCCTGACTTTC
V: TRBV6-5; J: TRBJ2-7; size: .; D: TRBD2; CDR3: CASSYPIEKGLIEQYF; DNA: TGTGCCAGCAGTTACCCGATTGAGAAGGGACTAATCGAGCAGTACTTC
V: TRBV19; J: TRBJ1-5; size: .; D: .; CDR3: CASSIHGQINQPQHF; DNA: TGTGCCAGTAGTATACATGGACAGATAAATCAGCCCCAGCATTTT
V: TRBV4-1; J: TRBJ2-7; size: .; D: TRBD1; CDR3: CASSQWDRGDYEQYF; DNA: TGCGCCAGCAGCCAATGGGACAGGGGTGACTACGAGCAGTACTTC
V: TRBV25-1; J: TRBJ1-3; size: .; D: .; CDR3: CASSESTTPGNTIYF; DNA: TGTGCCAGCAGCGAATCAACTACGCCTGGAAACACCATATATTTT
V: TRBV7-3; J: TRBJ2-6; size: .; D: .; CDR3: CASSLSAGANVLTF; DNA: TGTGCCAGCAGCTTAAGCGCTGGGGCCAACGTCCTGACTTTC
V: TRBV28; J: TRBJ2-7; size: .; D: TRBD1; CDR3: CASRDPGQMYYEQYF; DNA: TGTGCCAGCAGGGACCCGGGACAGATGTACTACGAGCAGTACTTC
V: TRBV28; J: TRBJ2-4; size: .; D: .; CDR3: CASRKTARNIQYF; DNA: TGTGCCAGCCGAAAGACAGCGAGAAACATTCAGTACTTC
V: TRBV19; J: TRBJ2-1; size: few; D: .; CDR3: CASSMHWNEQFF; DNA: TGTGCCAGTAGTATGCACTGGAATGAGCAGTTCTTC
V: TRBV7-2; J: TRBJ2-5; size: .; D: TRBD1; CDR3: CASSFLIMLDRGIPETQYF; DNA: TGTGCCAGCAGCTTTTTAATTATGTTGGACAGGGGGATTCCGGAGACCCAGTACTTC
V: TRBV28; J: TRBJ2-7; size: .; D: .; CDR3: CASSFSDGRYEQYF; DNA: TGTGCCAGCAGCTTTTCGGACGGGCGTTACGAGCAGTACTTC
V: TRBV27; J: TRBJ2-5; size: .; D: TRBD2; CDR3: CASSLGLAGGGETQYF; DNA: TGTGCCAGCAGTCTCGGACTAGCGGGAGGAGGCGAGACCCAGTACTTC
V: TRBV15; J: TRBJ2-7; size: .; D: TRBD1; CDR3: CATSRAGGEQYF; DNA: TGTGCCACCAGCAGAGCAGGGGGAGAGCAGTACTTC
V: TRBV10-1; J: TRBJ1-2; size: once; D: .; CDR3: CASRQGGGYTF; DNA: TGCGCCAGCAGACAGGGAGGAGGCTACACCTTC
V: TRBV27; J: TRBJ2-2; size: .; D: .; CDR3: CASSFGAGELFF; DNA: TGTGCCAGCAGTTTTGGCGCCGGGGAGCTGTTTTTT
V: TRBV9; J: TRBJ2-1; size: .; D: TRBD2; CDR3: CASSVGGRGLAGPNNEQFF; DNA: TGTGCCAGCAGCGTAGGTGGTCGGGGACTAGCGGGACCGAACAATGAGCAGTTCTTC
V: TRBV10-3; J: TRBJ1-5; size: .; D: TRBD1; CDR3: CAISESSTGGAGNQPQHF; DNA: TGTGCCATCAGTGAGTCCTCTACAGGGGGCGCAGGTAATCAGCCCCAGCATTTT
V: TRBV30; J: TRBJ2-1; size: .; D: .; CDR3: CAWSVLAGYEQFF; DNA: TGTGCCTGGAGTGTACTGGCGGGATATGAGCAGTTCTTC
V: TRBV15; J: TRBJ1-5; size: once; D: TRBD1; CDR3: CATSREPGTGETINQPQHF; DNA: TGTGCCACCAGCAGAGAGCCAGGGACAGGGGAAACCATTAATCAGCCCCAGCATTTT
V: TRBV29-1; J: TRBJ2-7; size: .; D: .; CDR3: CSVADLYEQYF; DNA: TGCAGCGTTGCAGACCTTTACGAGCAGTACTTC
V: TRBV27; J: TRBJ2-7; size: .; D: TRBD2; CDR3: CASSLGAGTSELEQYF; DNA: TGTGCCAGCAGCTTAGGAGCCGGGACTAGCGAGCTCGAGCAGTACTTC
V: TRBV4-1; J: TRBJ2-5; size: .; D: .; CDR3: CASSLSLSAGTFQETQYF; DNA: TGCGCCAGCAGCCTCTCCCTAAGTGCCGGGACGTTCCAAGAGACCCAGTACTTC
V: TRBV18; J: TRBJ2-7; size: .; D: TRBD1; CDR3: CASSPDRGPYEQYF; DNA: TGTGCCAGCTCACCGGACAGGGGTCCCTACGAGCAGTACTTC
V: TRBV7-3; J: TRBJ1-2; size: .; D: .; CDR3: CASSSLWSDYGYTF; DNA: TGTGCCAGCAGCTCCTTGTGGTCTGACTATGGCTACACCTTC
V: TRBV11-2; J: TRBJ2-3; size: .; D: .; CDR3: CASSHFTDTQYF; DNA: TGTGCCAGCAGCCATTTCACAGATACGCAGTATTTT
V: TRBV28; J: TRBJ1-1; size: once; D: .; CDR3: CASSPRRGGGTEAFF; DNA: TGTGCCAGCAGTCCCCGCAGGGGCGGAGGGACTGAAGCTTTCTTT
V: TRBV28; J: TRBJ1-2; size: few; D: TRBD1; CDR3: CASSPPGGGGSGYTF; DNA: TGTGCCAGCAGCCCGCCAGGGGGAGGGGGAAGTGGCTACACCTTC
V: TRBV2; J: TRBJ2-1; size: .; D: TRBD2; CDR3: CASRAAGDPFF; DNA: TGTGCCTCCAGAGCGGCGGGAGATCCGTTCTTC
V: TRBV5-1; J: TRBJ2-2; size: .; D: TRBD2; CDR3: CASSWPGGNGELFF; DNA: TGCGCCAGCAGCTGGCCGGGAGGTAACGGGGAGCTGTTTTTT
V: TRBV27; J: TRBJ1-1; size: few; D: .; CDR3: CASSWGGNTEAFF; DNA: TGTGCCAGCAGTTGGGGGGGGAACACTGAAGCTTTCTTT
V: TRBV28; J: TRBJ2-5; size: .; D: TRBD1; CDR3: CASSFTGGEGETQYF; DNA: TGTGCCAGCAGTTTCACAGGGGGTGAGGGGGAGACCCAGTACTTC
V: TRBV27; J: TRBJ2-1; size: .; D: TRBD1; CDR3: CASSRGGTGIIWEQFF; DNA: TGTGCCAGCTCACGAGGCGGGACAGGGATAATTTGGGAGCAGTTCTTC
V: TRBV7-2; J: TRBJ1-1; size: .; D: TRBD1; CDR3: CASSLNRGGSTEAFF; DNA: TGTGCCAGCAGCCTCAACAGGGGCGGTAGCACTGAAGCTTTCTTT
V: TRBV5-4; J: TRBJ2-2; size: .; D: .; CDR3: CASSQTTGELFF; DNA: TGTGCCAGCAGCCAAACTACCGGGGAGCTGTTTTTT
V: TRBV6-1; J: TRBJ1-4; size: once; D: .; CDR3: CASSTIWGVDEKLFF; DNA: TGTGCCAGCAGCACGATTTGGGGTGTGGATGAAAAACTGTTTTTT
V: TRBV7-9; J: TRBJ1-4; size: .; D: TRBD1; CDR3: CASSYGTATNEKLFF; DNA: TGTGCCAGCAGCTATGGGACAGCAACTAATGAAAAACTGTTTTTT